This T cell receptor beta chain was found in a study of shared clonotypes between healthy human individuals. Each subset's genomic DNA was shared equally among a number of immunoSEQ plates. Sequencing used immunoSEQ multiplex PCR; TCRdb keeps in-frame clones, though not all of them. In the table there are about 460,000 clones, more than 70% of which are singletons. This CDR3 is 15 amino acids long. Trimming stripped 2 bases from V and 8 bases from J, with 16 bases between. Germline CDR1 reads MNHNY; CDR2 reads SVGAGI (reference sequence). The sequencing input was PBMCs. This sequence originates from a woman aged 40 to 55 in good health. Some clones in this sample may be carry-over from other donors' samples. This chain connects TRBV6-6 to TRBJ2-1; TRBD1 or TRBD2 may be the D gene (5 bases each). CDR3 region: CASSYGTQGPDEQFF. The CDR3 region has the DNA TGTGCCAGCAGTTACGGGACCCAGGGACCGGATGAGCAGTTCTTC.